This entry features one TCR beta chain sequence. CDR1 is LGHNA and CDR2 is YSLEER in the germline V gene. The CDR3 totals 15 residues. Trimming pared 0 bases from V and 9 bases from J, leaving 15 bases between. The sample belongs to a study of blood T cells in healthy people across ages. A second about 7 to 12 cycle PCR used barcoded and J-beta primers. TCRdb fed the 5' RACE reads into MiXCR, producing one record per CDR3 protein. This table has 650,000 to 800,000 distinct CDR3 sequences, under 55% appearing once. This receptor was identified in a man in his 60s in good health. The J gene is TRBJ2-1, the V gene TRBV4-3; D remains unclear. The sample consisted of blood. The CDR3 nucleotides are TGCGCCAGCAGCCAAGAAATGTTCTCTGCGAGTGAGCAGTTCTTC. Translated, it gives CASSQEMFSASEQFF.